The 22 T cell receptor beta chains given below trace back to one sample, sequenced in a study of blood T cell repertoires in COVID-19. Assay used: immunoSEQ multiplex PCR; TCRdb lists only in-frame clones, some missing. This repertoire shows 97,000 or so clones, about nine tenths found once; its top ten account for roughly 5.2%. Sequenced material: peripheral blood. All receptors derive from a woman aged 45 to 65 with COVID-19, enrolled during active disease.

The chain couples TRBV12-3 or TRBV12-4 to TRBJ2-1; 13 nucleotides line up with TRBD2. CDR3 length: 13 amino acids. Trimming cost V 4 bases and J 15 bases; bases outside gene matches: 6. The CDR3 nucleotides are TGTGCCAGCAGTTCCGGACTAGCGGGGGAACTGTTCTTC. The encoded protein is CASSSGLAGELFF.

The chain uses TRBV6-4 and TRBJ1-1, with D unresolved. V dropped 6 bases and J dropped 4 bases, with 15 bases sitting between them. CDR3 size: 14 residues. Germline V gene lookup returns CDR1 MRHNA and CDR2 SNTAGT. CDR3 protein: CASRTSPGITEAFF. CDR3 in DNA: TGTGCCAGCAGGACTTCGCCCGGCATCACTGAAGCTTTCTTT.

With respect to this clone: The junction departs from the called germline gene at one end, perhaps through a read error. The chain has TRBV5-1 and TRBJ2-7; 7 nucleotides agree with TRBD1. This CDR3 region has 13 residues. In germline, CDR1 is SGHRS, CDR2 YFSETQ. CDR3 bases: TGCGCCAGAGGACAGGCCTTTTCCTCCGAGCAGTACTTC. It encodes CARGQAFSSEQYF.

V gene TRBV7-2 combines with J gene TRBJ2-3; 12 bases agree with TRBD2. CDR1 is SGHTA, CDR2 FQGNSA, per germline. V lost 6 bases and J lost 3; bases outside the gene matches: 4. The CDR3 spans 15 residues. The CDR3 DNA reads TGTGCCAGCAGAACCACTAGCGGGGGGACAGATACGCAGTATTTT. This encodes CASRTTSGGTDTQYF.

The chain couples TRBV9 to TRBJ2-2, with 14 bases identical to TRBD2. The junction had 7 bases not matched to a gene; V was cut back by 4 bases and J by 8 bases. Germline V gene sequence: CDR1 SGDLS, CDR2 YYNGEE. CDR3 size: 16 residues. In DNA form, the CDR3 reads TGTGCCAGCAGCCCTCCGGGACTAGCGGGGGTGGGGGAGCTGTTTTTT. Its protein product is CASSPPGLAGVGELFF. The full variable domain, its missing parts supplied by reference TRBV9 and TRBJ2-2, is DSGVTQTPKHLITATGQRVTLRCSPRSGDLSVYWYQQSLDQGLQFLIQYYNGEERAKGNILERFSAQQFPDLHSELNLSSLELGDSALYFCASSPPGLAGVGELFFGEGSRLTVL.

The V call is TRBV5-3, the J call TRBJ2-3, with 8 bases that match TRBD1. TRBV5-3 is annotated as an ORF whose role is uncertain. V lost 2 bases and J lost 1; bases outside the gene matches: 12. This CDR3 has 18 amino acids. The CDR3 sequence: CARSFDLDRELRTDTQYF. The CDR3 DNA is TGTGCCAGAAGCTTTGATTTGGACAGGGAGTTACGCACAGATACGCAGTATTTT.

The chain combines TRBV11-2 with TRBJ1-1; unclear D gene. CDR1 is SGHAT and CDR2 is FQNNGV in the germline V gene. The CDR3 is 13 residues long. V lost 0 bases and J lost 10, with 12 bases in between. This chain's CDR3 is CASSLDPGGRAFF. CDR3 in DNA: TGTGCCAGCAGCTTAGATCCCGGAGGGAGAGCTTTCTTT.

The chain joins TRBV19 to TRBJ2-7, with TRBD2 identical over 7 bases. This CDR3 has 14 residues. Germline assignment: CDR1 LNHDA and CDR2 SQIVND (reference sequence). Losses at the gene ends were 6 bases for V and 3 bases for J; bases not matched to a gene: 8. The CDR3, as DNA: TGTGCCAGTAGCACCGAACCGGGGGGCTACGAGCAGTACTTC. It specifies CASSTEPGGYEQYF.

The chain links TRBV6-5 to TRBJ1-6, with D perhaps TRBD1 (6 bases). The CDR3 covers 14 residues. Germline V gives CDR1 MNHEY, CDR2 SVGAGI. Trimming cost V 5 bases and J 5 bases, with 10 bases left between them. This chain's CDR3 is CASSRQVNNSPLHF. The CDR3, as DNA: TGTGCCAGCAGTAGACAGGTCAATAATTCACCCCTCCACTTT.

J is TRBJ1-2 and V is TRBV6-5, with D possibly matching TRBD1 (5 bases). Trimming cost V 6 bases and J 2 bases, with 16 bases left between them. The CDR3 covers 15 residues. CDR1 MNHEY and CDR2 SVGAGI come from the germline V gene. The chain's CDR3 is CASSPVGEGNYGYTF. The CDR3 coding sequence is TGTGCCAGCAGCCCGGTGGGGGAGGGGAACTATGGCTACACCTTC.

The chain has TRBV28 and TRBJ2-3, with D possibly matching TRBD1 (6 bases). V shed 2 bases and J shed 4 bases, with 25 bases lying between them. CDR3 length: 19 residues. Germline assignment: CDR1 MDHEN and CDR2 SYDVKM. The CDR3 DNA follows: TGTGCCAGCAGTTTACCCCCGGGACAAGGGGAAGGTAGTGCAGATACGCAGTATTTT. Protein: CASSLPPGQGEGSADTQYF.

This rearrangement joins TRBV11-3 to TRBJ2-3, with TRBD2 matching 11 bases. After removal of 5 bases from V and 7 bases from J, the junction contained 8 bases not matched to a gene. In germline, CDR1 is SGHNT, CDR2 YENEEA. The CDR3 is 15 amino acids. The CDR3 loop is CASSPVSGGGYTQYF. CDR3 sequence (DNA): TGTGCCAGCAGCCCCGTTAGCGGGGGGGGATATACGCAGTATTTT.

The V call is TRBV5-6, the J call TRBJ2-5, with D tentatively TRBD2 (6 bases). Trimming removed 4 bases from V and 1 base from J, with 11 bases in between. In germline, CDR1 is SGHDT, CDR2 YYEEEE. The CDR3 runs 14 residues. The CDR3: CASSLWGGQETQYF. The CDR3 DNA reads as TGTGCCAGCAGCCTCTGGGGAGGCCAAGAGACCCAGTACTTC.

The rearrangement links TRBV7-9 to TRBJ1-4; 8 bases are a match to TRBD1. V shed 5 bases, J shed 8 bases, and the junction held 4 bases outside the gene matches. The length of the CDR3 is 13 residues. Germline V CDR1 and CDR2: SEHNR, FQNEAQ (reference sequence). DNA of the CDR3: TGTGCCAGCAGCCCGGGGACAGGAGAAAAACTGTTTTTT. Translating it yields CASSPGTGEKLFF.

CDR3 sequence: CSASGTGSGYTF. CDR3 sequence (DNA): TGCAGTGCTAGTGGGACAGGTAGTGGCTACACCTTC. The gene calls are TRBV20-1 and TRBJ1-2; 8 bases fit TRBD1. The CDR3 totals 12 residues. V gave up 3 bases and J gave up 7 bases; unmatched junction bases: 4. CDR1 is DFQATT and CDR2 is SNEGSKA in the germline V gene (reference sequence).

This sequence joins TRBV7-9 and TRBJ1-1; D perhaps matches TRBD1 (6 bases). The CDR3 runs to 13 residues. The germline V and J ends were trimmed by 6 bases and 7 bases, with 15 bases remaining between them. The germline gives CDR1 SEHNR, CDR2 FQNEAQ (reference sequence). The CDR3 reads CASSGETGFEAFF. CDR3 in DNA: TGTGCCAGCAGTGGGGAAACAGGGTTTGAAGCTTTCTTT. The full variable domain, its missing parts supplied by reference TRBV7-9 and TRBJ1-1, is DTGVSQNPRHKITKRGQNVTFRCDPISEHNRLYWYRQTLGQGPEFLTYFQNEAQLEKSRLLSDRFSAERPKGSFSTLEIQRTEQGDSAMYLCASSGETGFEAFFGQGTRLTVV.

This rearrangement joins TRBV3-1 (or the pseudogene TRBV3-2) to TRBJ2-3; the match to TRBD2 covers 11 bases. The CDR3 is 18 amino acids. The V gene end was trimmed by 0 bases and the J gene end by 0 bases; junction bases not matched to a gene: 5. CDR1 and CDR2 (germline): LGHDT, YNNKEL (reference sequence). The CDR3 spells CASSQETLAGGSTDTQYF. DNA of the CDR3: TGTGCCAGCAGCCAAGAAACGCTAGCGGGGGGAAGCACAGATACGCAGTATTTT.

The rearrangement uses TRBV4-2 and TRBJ1-1; TRBD1 is a possible D gene (5 bases). The CDR3 is made up of 16 amino acids. The V end was cut by 1 base, the J end by 4 bases, with 16 bases between. The germline V gene has CDR1 LGHNA and CDR2 YNFKEQ. CDR3 sequence: CASSQVVGQGGTEAFF. In DNA form, the CDR3 reads TGTGCCAGCAGCCAAGTAGTAGGCCAGGGAGGCACTGAAGCTTTCTTT.

The J gene is TRBJ2-7, the V gene TRBV6-2 or TRBV6-3; 8 nucleotides line up with TRBD2. Germline CDR1 is MNHEY and CDR2 is SVGEGT. CDR3 length: 14 amino acids. Trimming cost V 2 bases and J 2 bases; bases outside gene matches: 2. This CDR3 is CASSYAGGAYEQYF. The CDR3 DNA reads as TGTGCCAGCAGTTACGCGGGGGGAGCCTACGAGCAGTACTTC.

The CDR3 coding sequence is TGTGCCTGGAGTCCACAGGGCAATCAGCCCCAGCATTTT. Protein product: CAWSPQGNQPQHF. The V and J genes are TRBV30 and TRBJ1-5; D is perhaps TRBD1 (5 bases). V was trimmed by 2 bases and J by 2 bases, leaving 7 bases between them. Per the germline V gene, CDR1 is GTSNPN and CDR2 is SVGIG (reference sequence). The length of the CDR3 is 13 residues.

The rearrangement joins TRBV5-1 to TRBJ2-2; D perhaps matches TRBD2 (5 bases). Per germline, CDR1 SGHRS and CDR2 YFSETQ. V was trimmed by 5 bases and J by 10 bases, leaving 9 bases between them. The CDR3 has 11 amino acids. CDR3 in amino acids: CASRGEEELFF. CDR3 nucleotide sequence: TGCGCCAGCAGGGGAGAGGAGGAGCTGTTTTTT.

This clone was seen just once. This chain connects TRBV7-2 to TRBJ2-1; 15 bases map to TRBD2. V gave up 4 bases and J gave up 5 bases; unmatched junction bases: 0. The germline V gene has CDR1 SGHTA and CDR2 FQGNSA. CDR3 length: 15 amino acids. CDR3 sequence reads: CASSWTSGGDNEQFF. The CDR3 bases are TGTGCCAGCAGCTGGACTAGCGGGGGGGACAATGAGCAGTTCTTC.